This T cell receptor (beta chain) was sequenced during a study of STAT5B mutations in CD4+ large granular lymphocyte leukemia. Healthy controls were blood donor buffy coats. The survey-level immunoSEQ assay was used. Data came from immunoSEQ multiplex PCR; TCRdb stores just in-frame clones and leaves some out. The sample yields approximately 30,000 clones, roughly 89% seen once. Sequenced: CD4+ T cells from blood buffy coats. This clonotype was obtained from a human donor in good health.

This chain's CDR3 is CASRHDSGRAEEQFF. CDR3 bases: TGTGCCAGCAGACATGACAGCGGGAGGGCTGAGGAGCAGTTCTTC. J is TRBJ2-1 and V is TRBV7-8; 10 positions match TRBD2. This CDR3 spans 15 amino acids. V was pared by 6 bases and J by 10 bases, with 12 bases of the junction left unmatched. CDR1 is SGHVS, CDR2 FQNEAQ, per germline.